Below, 20 T cell receptor beta chains from the same sample are listed, as sequenced in a study of identical twins. Using its own MiXCR run on the 5' RACE reads, TCRdb lists one record per CDR3 protein. Of 350,000 to 450,000 distinct CDR3 sequences listed, approximately 18% are singletons. The material sequenced was naive T cells sorted from blood. These TCRs come from a man aged 50 to 59 in good health.

This clonotype was observed at least ten times. This chain joins TRBV7-2 and TRBJ2-5; D gene ambiguous. Per the germline V gene, CDR1 is SGHTA and CDR2 is FQGNSA. Trimming removed 1 base at V and 4 bases at J, with 4 bases between. The length of the CDR3 is 12 residues. CDR3 nucleotides: TGTGCCAGCAGCTTAGATCGAGAGACCCAGTACTTC. Protein sequence: CASSLDRETQYF.

This clonotype has a handful of counts. The chain uses TRBV7-9 and TRBJ1-2; D is uncertain. The CDR3 sequence is 13 residues long. Deletions cut 2 bases from V and 3 bases from J, with 7 bases between. Germline CDR1 and CDR2: SEHNR and FQNEAQ (reference sequence). The CDR3 region is CASSLMSDYGYTF. CDR3 coding DNA: TGTGCCAGCAGCTTAATGTCAGACTATGGCTACACCTTC.

This clonotype was picked up a small number of times. This rearrangement joins TRBV5-5 to TRBJ2-6; 7 bases are a match to TRBD1. The CDR3 contains 18 residues. Germline assignment: CDR1 SGHKS and CDR2 YYEKEE (reference sequence). The junction had 11 bases not matched to a gene; V was cut back by 5 bases and J by 0 bases. CDR3 DNA sequence: TGTGCCAGCAGTCATCGTACAGGGGTGGGCTCTGGGGCCAACGTCCTGACTTTC. Protein product: CASSHRTGVGSGANVLTF.

This clonotype appeared a few times. V gene TRBV4-3 combines with J gene TRBJ2-7, with D unclear. Germline values: CDR1 LGHNA, CDR2 YSLEER. Trimming removed 0 bases from V and 6 bases from J, with 6 bases in between. This CDR3 comprises 12 residues. CDR3 bases: TGCGCCAGCAGCCAAGATGGGTTCGAGCAGTACTTC. Translated, it gives CASSQDGFEQYF.

The chain combines TRBV18 with TRBJ2-7, with D tentatively TRBD1 or TRBD2 (5 bases each). The CDR3 runs 15 residues. Germline CDR1 and CDR2: KGHSH and LQKENI. Trimming pared 3 bases from V and 0 bases from J, leaving 12 bases between. In DNA form, the CDR3 reads TGTGCCAGCTCACCGGGGACCGAGAGCTCCTACGAGCAGTACTTC. Translating gives CASSPGTESSYEQYF.

This chain joins TRBV7-3 and TRBJ2-3, with D unresolved. CDR1 is SGHTA and CDR2 is FQGTGA in the germline V gene. The ends were cut back, 1 base at V and 2 bases at J, with 16 bases in the middle. The CDR3 is 17 residues long. This chain's CDR3 is CASSLMRSGSVTDTQYF. In DNA form, the CDR3 reads TGTGCCAGCAGCTTAATGCGATCGGGTTCAGTCACAGATACGCAGTATTTT.

This rearrangement joins TRBV25-1 to TRBJ1-2, with D maybe TRBD1 (5 bases). The CDR3 covers 13 residues. V gave up 4 bases and J gave up 8 bases, with 14 bases separating them. From germline, CDR1 is MGHDK and CDR2 SYGVNS. CDR3 loop: CASSAQALWGYTF. The DNA for the CDR3 is TGTGCCAGCAGTGCACAGGCGCTGTGGGGCTACACCTTC.

This clonotype occurred many times. The V gene is TRBV20-1, the J gene TRBJ2-7, with D hard to call. Deletions cut 3 bases from V and 6 bases from J, with 12 bases between. CDR1 and CDR2 from the germline V gene are DFQATT and SNEGSKA (reference sequence). CDR3 length equals 12 residues. CDR3 sequence (DNA): TGCAGTGCTAGTTCCCTTTGGAGCGAGCAGTACTTC. Encoded protein: CSASSLWSEQYF.

Worth noting for this clonotype: In this CDR3 the conserved last residue, phenylalanine or tryptophan, is missing, so a read error is likely. This chain uses TRBV6-1 with TRBJ1-6; TRBD1 matches 7 bases. Trimming took 8 bases from V and 9 from J; bases not matched to a gene: 10. Germline CDR1 and CDR2: MNHNS and SASEGT. The CDR3 is made up of 14 amino acids. The CDR3 protein is CASQTGPLRSPLHV. CDR3 DNA sequence: TGTGCCAGCCAGACAGGGCCTTTACGTTCACCCCTCCACGTT.

The J gene is TRBJ2-3, the V gene TRBV12-3 or TRBV12-4; possible D gene TRBD2, 7 bases. The CDR3 is 15 residues long. V was cut by 7 bases and J by 2 bases, with 16 bases left in between. The CDR3 sequence: CASTQSAGATDTQYF. As DNA, the CDR3 is TGTGCCAGCACCCAATCCGCGGGGGCCACAGATACGCAGTATTTT.

This clonotype was found many times. CDR3 in DNA: TGTGCCAGCAGCTCCGACCGGGGGGGTGGAGAGACCCAGTACTTC. It specifies CASSSDRGGGETQYF. The chain links TRBV7-2 to TRBJ2-5, with 8 bases aligning to TRBD2. The germline CDR1 and CDR2 sequences are SGHTA and FQGNSA. The CDR3 has 15 residues. The J segment lost 4 bases and the V segment lost 4 bases, leaving 8 bases of the junction unmatched.

This clonotype was found many times. V gene TRBV27 combines with J gene TRBJ2-5, with 8 bases identical to TRBD1. The J segment lost 5 bases and the V segment lost 5 bases, leaving 10 bases of the junction unmatched. CDR3 length: 15 amino acids. Germline CDR1 reads MNHEY; CDR2 reads SMNVEV (reference sequence). CDR3 in amino acids: CASSPGTGAGETQYF. The DNA of the CDR3 is TGTGCCAGCAGTCCGGGGACAGGCGCGGGGGAGACCCAGTACTTC.

This clonotype has at least ten counts. The chain uses TRBV9 and TRBJ2-1; D is ambiguous. CDR1 and CDR2 from the germline V gene are SGDLS and YYNGEE. This CDR3 spans 13 amino acids. V lost 4 bases to trimming and J lost 4 bases, with 9 bases between them. The CDR3 region has the DNA TGTGCCAGCAGCCCTGTTTCATACAATGAGCAGTTCTTC. It translates to CASSPVSYNEQFF.

This clonotype showed up just a few times. V usage is TRBV28 and J usage is TRBJ1-6; D might be TRBD1 (6 bases). CDR1 and CDR2 (germline): MDHEN, SYDVKM. Trimming removed 8 bases at V and 0 bases at J, with 14 bases between. This CDR3 spans 16 amino acids. CDR3 sequence reads: CASENRVGSYNSPLHF. The CDR3 DNA reads as TGTGCCAGCGAAAACAGGGTCGGCTCCTATAATTCACCCCTCCACTTT.

This clonotype has a handful of counts. The V call is TRBV7-9, the J call TRBJ2-2; D is ambiguous. V gave up 3 bases and J gave up 0 bases, with 5 bases separating them. The V gene's germline CDR1 is SEHNR and CDR2 FQNEAQ (reference sequence). The CDR3 loop spans 14 amino acids. The CDR3 here is CASSFTANTGELFF. The CDR3 region has the DNA TGTGCCAGCAGCTTTACAGCGAACACCGGGGAGCTGTTTTTT.

This rearrangement joins TRBV29-1 to TRBJ2-6; weak D call: TRBD1 (6 bases). V shed 5 bases and J shed 0 bases, with 17 bases lying between them. CDR3 length equals 17 residues. Germline CDR1 and CDR2: SQVTM and ANQGSEA. CDR3 sequence reads: CSVYTPGHFSGANVLTF. CDR3 coding DNA: TGCAGCGTTTATACACCGGGACACTTCTCTGGGGCCAACGTCCTGACTTTC.

A few counts support this clonotype. The rearrangement uses TRBV28 and TRBJ2-3; D may be TRBD1 or TRBD2 (5 bases each). The CDR3 loop spans 15 amino acids. The germline CDR1 and CDR2 sequences are MDHEN and SYDVKM. V shed 6 bases and J shed 1 base, with 14 bases lying between them. The CDR3: CASSGEGSRTDTQYF. In DNA, the CDR3 is TGTGCCAGCAGCGGAGAGGGGTCACGCACAGATACGCAGTATTTT.

The J gene is TRBJ1-4, the V gene TRBV3-1, with D uncertain. Between the trimmed V and J ends, which lost 4 bases and 0 bases, there was a span of 15 bases. Germline CDR1 and CDR2: LGHDT and YNNKEL (reference sequence). This CDR3 has 17 amino acids. CDR3: CASSLRGVSATNEKLFF. CDR3 bases: TGTGCCAGCAGCCTCCGTGGAGTCTCTGCAACTAATGAAAAACTGTTTTTT.

In its sample, this clonotype was seen a few times. The chain combines TRBV27 with TRBJ1-2; 8 nucleotides line up with TRBD1. Germline values: CDR1 MNHEY, CDR2 SMNVEV (reference sequence). With V trimmed by 3 bases and J by 7 bases, 7 bases remained unmatched. CDR3 length equals 14 residues. The DNA of the CDR3 is TGTGCCAGCAGTTTGCGGGACAGGACCCCTGGCTACACCTTC. It encodes CASSLRDRTPGYTF.

The sample holds many counts of this clonotype. This sequence joins TRBV2 and TRBJ2-5, with D perhaps TRBD2 (6 bases). With 1 base removed from V and 2 bases from J, the gap between germline ends came to 17 bases. The germline CDR1 and CDR2 sequences are SNHLY and FYNNEI. This CDR3 comprises 17 residues. This chain's CDR3 is CASSEGVISGSQETQYF. Here the CDR3 DNA reads TGTGCCAGCAGTGAAGGGGTGATTAGCGGATCTCAAGAGACCCAGTACTTC.